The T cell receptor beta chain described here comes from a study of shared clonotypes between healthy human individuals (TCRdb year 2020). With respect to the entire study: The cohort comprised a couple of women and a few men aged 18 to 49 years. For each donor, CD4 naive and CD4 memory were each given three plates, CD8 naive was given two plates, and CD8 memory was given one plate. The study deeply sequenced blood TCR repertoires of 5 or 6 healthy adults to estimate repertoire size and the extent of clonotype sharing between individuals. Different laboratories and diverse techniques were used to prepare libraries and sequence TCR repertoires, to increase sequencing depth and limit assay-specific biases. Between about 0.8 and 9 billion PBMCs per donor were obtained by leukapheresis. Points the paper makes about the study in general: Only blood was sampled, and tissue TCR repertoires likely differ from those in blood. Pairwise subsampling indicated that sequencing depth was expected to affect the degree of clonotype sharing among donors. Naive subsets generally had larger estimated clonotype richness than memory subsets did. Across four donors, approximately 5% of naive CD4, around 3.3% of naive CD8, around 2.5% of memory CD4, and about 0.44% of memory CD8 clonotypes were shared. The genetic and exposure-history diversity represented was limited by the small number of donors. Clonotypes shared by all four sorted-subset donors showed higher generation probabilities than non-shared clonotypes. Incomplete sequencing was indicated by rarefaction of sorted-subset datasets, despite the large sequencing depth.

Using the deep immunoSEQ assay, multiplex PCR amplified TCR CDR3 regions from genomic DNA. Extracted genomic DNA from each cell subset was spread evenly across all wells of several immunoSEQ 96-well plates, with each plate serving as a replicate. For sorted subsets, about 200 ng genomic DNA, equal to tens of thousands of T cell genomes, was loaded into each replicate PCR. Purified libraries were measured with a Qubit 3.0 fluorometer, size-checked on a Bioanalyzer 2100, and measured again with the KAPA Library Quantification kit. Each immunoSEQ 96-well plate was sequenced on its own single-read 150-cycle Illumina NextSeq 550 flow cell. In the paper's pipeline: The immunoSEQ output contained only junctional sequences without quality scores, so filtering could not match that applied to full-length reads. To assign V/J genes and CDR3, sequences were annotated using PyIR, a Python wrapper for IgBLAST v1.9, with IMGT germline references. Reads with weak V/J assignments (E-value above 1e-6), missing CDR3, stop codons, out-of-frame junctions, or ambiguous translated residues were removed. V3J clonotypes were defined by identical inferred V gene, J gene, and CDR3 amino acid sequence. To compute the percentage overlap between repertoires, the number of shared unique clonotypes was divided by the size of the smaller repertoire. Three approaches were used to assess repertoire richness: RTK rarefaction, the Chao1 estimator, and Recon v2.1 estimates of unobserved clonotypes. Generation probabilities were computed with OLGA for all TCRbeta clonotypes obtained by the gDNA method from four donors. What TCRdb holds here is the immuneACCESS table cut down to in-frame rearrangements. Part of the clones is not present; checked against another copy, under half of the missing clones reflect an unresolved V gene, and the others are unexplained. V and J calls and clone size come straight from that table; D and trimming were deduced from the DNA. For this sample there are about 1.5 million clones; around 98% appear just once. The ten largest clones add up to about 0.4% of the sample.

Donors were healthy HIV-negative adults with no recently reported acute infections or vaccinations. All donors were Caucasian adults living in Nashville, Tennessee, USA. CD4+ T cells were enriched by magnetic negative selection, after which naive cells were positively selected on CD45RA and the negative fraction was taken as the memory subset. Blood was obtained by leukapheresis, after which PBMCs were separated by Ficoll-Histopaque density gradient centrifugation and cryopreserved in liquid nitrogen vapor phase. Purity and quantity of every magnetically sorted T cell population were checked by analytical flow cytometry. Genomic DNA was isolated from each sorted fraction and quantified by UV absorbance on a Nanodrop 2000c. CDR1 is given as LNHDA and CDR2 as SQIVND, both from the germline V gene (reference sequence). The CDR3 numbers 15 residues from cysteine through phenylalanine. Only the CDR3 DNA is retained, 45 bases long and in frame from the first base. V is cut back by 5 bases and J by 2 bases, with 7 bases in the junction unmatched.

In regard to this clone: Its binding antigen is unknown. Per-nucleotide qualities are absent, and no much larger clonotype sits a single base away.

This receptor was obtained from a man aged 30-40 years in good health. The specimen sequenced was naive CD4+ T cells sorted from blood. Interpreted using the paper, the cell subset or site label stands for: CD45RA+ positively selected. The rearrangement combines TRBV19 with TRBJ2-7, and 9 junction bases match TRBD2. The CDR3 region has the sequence CASSVGTSLTYEQYF. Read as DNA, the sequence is TGTGCCAGTAGTGTTGGGACTAGCCTCACCTACGAGCAGTACTTC.